This record covers a single TCR beta chain. Its specificity is not known. This entry belongs to a study of CD8 T cells in Susac syndrome. Study background: Of the sequenced Susac syndrome patients, more than 5 had active disease and roughly eight were in remission. Treatment at blood withdrawal was none, corticosteroids, or intravenous immunoglobulin alone in Susac syndrome patients.

The germline CDR1 and CDR2 sequences are LNHNV and YYDKDF (reference sequence). This CDR3 is built from 15 residues. V lost 5 bases, J lost 1 base, and 4 bases stayed unmatched. With random hexamers, roughly 0.45 to 1 ug RNA was reverse transcribed. By means of immunoSEQ multiplex PCR, TCR beta CDR3 spanning 54 Vbeta and 13 Jbeta underwent amplification. One entry per CDR3 protein, called by TCRdb with MiXCR from the immunoSEQ multiplex PCR reads. This table holds more than 150,000 distinct CDR3 sequences, 95% to 96% found once. Whole-study findings and limits: None of the CD4+ T cell repertoires in Susac syndrome showed clonal expansion.

The chain combines TRBV15 with TRBJ2-2; TRBD1 matches at 7 bases. This clonotype was sampled from a human donor with Susac syndrome. What was sequenced was CD4+ T cells from PBMCs. The CDR3 DNA reads TGTGCCACCAGCCTTCGACAGGGGAACACCGGGGAGCTGTTTTTT. This sequence encodes CATSLRQGNTGELFF.